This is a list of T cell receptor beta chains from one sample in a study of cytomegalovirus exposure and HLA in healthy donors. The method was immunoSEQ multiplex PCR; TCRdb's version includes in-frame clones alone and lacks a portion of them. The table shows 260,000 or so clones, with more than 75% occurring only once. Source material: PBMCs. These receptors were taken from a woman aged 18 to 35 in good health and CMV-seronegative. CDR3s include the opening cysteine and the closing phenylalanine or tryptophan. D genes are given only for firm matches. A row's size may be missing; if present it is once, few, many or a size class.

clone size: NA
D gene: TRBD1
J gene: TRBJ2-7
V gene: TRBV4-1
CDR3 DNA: TGCGCCAGCAGCCAAGTCACCGACAGGGCGCGGACCGAGCAGTACTTC
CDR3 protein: CASSQVTDRARTEQYF

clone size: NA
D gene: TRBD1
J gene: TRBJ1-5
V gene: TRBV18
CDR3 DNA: TGTGCCAGCTCACCAACAGGGGGCGATTTTCGGCCCCAGCATTTT
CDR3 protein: CASSPTGGDFRPQHF

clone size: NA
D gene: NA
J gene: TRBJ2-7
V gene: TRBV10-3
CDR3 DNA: TGTGCCATCGGGTGGGAGAGCCACGAGCAGTACTTC
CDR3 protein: CAIGWESHEQYF

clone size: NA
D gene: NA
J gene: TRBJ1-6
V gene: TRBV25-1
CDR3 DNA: TGTGCCAGCAGTGAATGGGCAGGGGATAATTCACCCCTCCACTTT
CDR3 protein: CASSEWAGDNSPLHF

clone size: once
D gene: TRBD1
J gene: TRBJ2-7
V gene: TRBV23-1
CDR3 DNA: TGCGCCAGCAGTCAATCAAAGGGGGCGATCTCGCTCTCCTACGAGCAGTACTTC
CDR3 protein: CASSQSKGAISLSYEQYF

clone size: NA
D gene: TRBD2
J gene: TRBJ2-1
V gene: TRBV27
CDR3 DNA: TGTGCCAGCAGTTTTGGACTAGCGAGGTACAATGAGCAGTTCTTC
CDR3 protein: CASSFGLARYNEQFF

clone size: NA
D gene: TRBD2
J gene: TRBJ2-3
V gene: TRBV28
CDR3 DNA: TGTGCCAGCCGTACTATAGGGGGCCGGCGGCTAGCGGGAGGGGTCCCAGATACGCAGTATTTT
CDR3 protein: CASRTIGGRRLAGGVPDTQYF

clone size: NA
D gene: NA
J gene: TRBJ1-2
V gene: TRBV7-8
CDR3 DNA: TGTGCCAGCAGCTTAGATAACAGCTCTCCTATTGGCTACACCTTC
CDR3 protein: CASSLDNSSPIGYTF

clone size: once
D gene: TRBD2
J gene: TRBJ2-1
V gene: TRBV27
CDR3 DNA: TGTGCCAGCAGTTTTGATCCGCTAGCGGGAGGGCAGGAGTTCTTC
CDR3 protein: CASSFDPLAGGQEFF

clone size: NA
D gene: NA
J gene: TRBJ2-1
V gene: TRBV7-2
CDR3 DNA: TGTGCCAGTAGGGGTTCCCGCGACTACAATGAGCAGTTCTTC
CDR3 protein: CASRGSRDYNEQFF

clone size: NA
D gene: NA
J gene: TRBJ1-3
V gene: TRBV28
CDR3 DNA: TGTGCCAGCAGTCCGGGACTTTCGAGCTCTGGAAACACCATATATTTT
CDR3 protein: CASSPGLSSSGNTIYF

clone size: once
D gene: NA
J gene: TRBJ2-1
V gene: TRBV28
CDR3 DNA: TGTGCCAGCAGCCTCCTCGGGAGCTCCTACAATGAGCAGTTCTTC
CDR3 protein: CASSLLGSSYNEQFF

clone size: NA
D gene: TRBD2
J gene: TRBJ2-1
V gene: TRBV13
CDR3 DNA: TGTGCCAGCAGCCATCGACTAGCGCGGAGCCTTAACAATGAGCAGTTCTTC
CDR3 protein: CASSHRLARSLNNEQFF

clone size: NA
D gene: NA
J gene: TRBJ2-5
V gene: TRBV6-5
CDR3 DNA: TGTGCCAGCAGGTCTGGCGGGGAGACCCAGTACTTC
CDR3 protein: CASRSGGETQYF

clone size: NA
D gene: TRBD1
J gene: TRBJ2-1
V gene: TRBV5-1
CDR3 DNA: TGCGCCAGCAGCTCACCCACCGGGACAGTTGCCTCGGGTGAGCAGTTCTTC
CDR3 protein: CASSSPTGTVASGEQFF

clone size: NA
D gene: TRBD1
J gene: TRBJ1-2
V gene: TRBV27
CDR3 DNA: TGTGCCAGCAGTTTGGGCCAGGGGGCCGTCTATGGCTACACCTTC
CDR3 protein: CASSLGQGAVYGYTF

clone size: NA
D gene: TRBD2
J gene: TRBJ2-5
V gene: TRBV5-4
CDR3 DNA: TGTGCCAGCAGCTTTACTAGCGGGATCCCCCAAGAGACCCAGTACTTC
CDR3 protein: CASSFTSGIPQETQYF

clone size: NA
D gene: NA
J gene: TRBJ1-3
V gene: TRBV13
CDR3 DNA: TGTGCCAGCAGCTCGGGAGCTACTGGAAACACCATATATTTT
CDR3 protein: CASSSGATGNTIYF

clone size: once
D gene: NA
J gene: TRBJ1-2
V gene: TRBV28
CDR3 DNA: TGTGCCAGCAGTTTCATTTGGGACTCGAAGAGGCTGAACCTTGGCTACACCTTC
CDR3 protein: CASSFIWDSKRLNLGYTF

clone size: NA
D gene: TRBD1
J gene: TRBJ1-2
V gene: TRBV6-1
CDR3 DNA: TGTGCCAGCAGTGAAGCCCGGGGGGGGACAGGGGGCGGCTACACCTTC
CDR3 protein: CASSEARGGTGGGYTF

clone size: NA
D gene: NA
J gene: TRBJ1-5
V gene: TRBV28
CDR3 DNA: TGTGCCAGCACCGAAGACTGGGGAGGCAATCAGCCCCAGCATTTT
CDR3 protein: CASTEDWGGNQPQHF

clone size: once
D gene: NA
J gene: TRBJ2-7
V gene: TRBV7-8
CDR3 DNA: TGTGCCAGCAGCTTAGTCCCGGGAGAAGTCCACGAGCAGTACTTC
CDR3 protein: CASSLVPGEVHEQYF

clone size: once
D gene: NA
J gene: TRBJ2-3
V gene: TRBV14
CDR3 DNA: TGTGCCAGCAGCCAAGTCGAGATGAGGGCGTCGGATACGCAGTATTTT
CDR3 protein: CASSQVEMRASDTQYF

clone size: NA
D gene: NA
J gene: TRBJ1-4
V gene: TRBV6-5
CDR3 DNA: TGTGCCAGCACCGCAGGGTCAACTAATGAAAAACTGTTTTTT
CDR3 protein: CASTAGSTNEKLFF

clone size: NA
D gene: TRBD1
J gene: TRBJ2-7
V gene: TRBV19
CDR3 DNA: TGTGCCAGTAGTATAGAATCGGGACAGGGGGCCGAGCAGTACTTC
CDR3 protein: CASSIESGQGAEQYF

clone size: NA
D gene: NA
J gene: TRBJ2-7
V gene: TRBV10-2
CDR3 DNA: TGCGCCAGCAAGGAGGCTACCCGGTCGAGCTCCTACGAGCAGTACTTC
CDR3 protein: CASKEATRSSSYEQYF

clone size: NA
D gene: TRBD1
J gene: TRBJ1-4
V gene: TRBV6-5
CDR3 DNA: TGTGCCAGCAGCACGACAGGGGCTAATGAAAAACTGTTTTTT
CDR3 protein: CASSTTGANEKLFF

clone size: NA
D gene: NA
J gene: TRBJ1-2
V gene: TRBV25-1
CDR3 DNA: TGTGCCAGCATGGAGGCGGACTATGGCTACACCTTC
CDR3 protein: CASMEADYGYTF

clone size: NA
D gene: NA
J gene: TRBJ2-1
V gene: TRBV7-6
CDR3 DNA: TGTGCCAGCAGCTTTACCTACAATGAGCAGTTCTTC
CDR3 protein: CASSFTYNEQFF

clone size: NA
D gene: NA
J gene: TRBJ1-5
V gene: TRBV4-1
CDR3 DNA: TGCGCCAGCAGCCAAGAACCACTCCGCCGACAGCCCCAGCATTTT
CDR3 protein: CASSQEPLRRQPQHF

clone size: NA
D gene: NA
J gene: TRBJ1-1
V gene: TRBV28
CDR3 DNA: TGTGCCAGCAGTTTATTTTACGAGGGCACTGAAGCTTTCTTT
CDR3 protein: CASSLFYEGTEAFF

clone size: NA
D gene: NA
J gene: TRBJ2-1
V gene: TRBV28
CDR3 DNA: TGTGCCAGCAGTTTCCAGGGCCCGAGGAGTGAGCAGTTCTTC
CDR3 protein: CASSFQGPRSEQFF

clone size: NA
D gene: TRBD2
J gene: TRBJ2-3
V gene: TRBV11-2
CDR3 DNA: TGTGCCAGCAGCTCCGGAGGGACTAGGTATTCAGATACGCAGTATTTT
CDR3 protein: CASSSGGTRYSDTQYF

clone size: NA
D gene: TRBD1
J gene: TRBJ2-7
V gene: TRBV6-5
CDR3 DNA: TGTGCCAGCAGTCCCGGACAGGGGTTGGTTTACGAGCAGTACTTC
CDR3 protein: CASSPGQGLVYEQYF

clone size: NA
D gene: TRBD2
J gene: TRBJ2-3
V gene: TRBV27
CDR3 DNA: TGTGCCAGCAGTTTTGGGACTAGTTTCTTCACAGATACGCAGTATTTT
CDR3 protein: CASSFGTSFFTDTQYF

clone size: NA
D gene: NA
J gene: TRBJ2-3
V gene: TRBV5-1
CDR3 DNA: TGCGCCAGCAGCTTGCGACAGATCACAGATACGCAGTATTTT
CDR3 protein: CASSLRQITDTQYF

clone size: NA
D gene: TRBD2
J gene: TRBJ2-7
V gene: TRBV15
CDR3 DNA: TGTGCCACCTCGGGGGGGCAGGACCAATATTACGAGCAGTACTTC
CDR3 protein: CATSGGQDQYYEQYF

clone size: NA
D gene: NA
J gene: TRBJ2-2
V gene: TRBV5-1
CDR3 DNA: TGCGCCAGCAGCCCGGGTACCTCCGGGGAGCTGTTTTTT
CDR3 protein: CASSPGTSGELFF

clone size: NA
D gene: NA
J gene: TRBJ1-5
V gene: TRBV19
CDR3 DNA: TGTGCCAGTAGTATAAGTTCCGGCCCGGAGGGGCCCCAGCATTTT
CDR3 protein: CASSISSGPEGPQHF

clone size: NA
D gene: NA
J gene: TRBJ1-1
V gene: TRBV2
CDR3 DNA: TGTGCCAGCAGCGACCTGAGGGACACTGAAGCTTTCTTT
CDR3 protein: CASSDLRDTEAFF

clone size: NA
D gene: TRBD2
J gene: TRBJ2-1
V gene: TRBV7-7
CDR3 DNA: TGTGCCAGCAGCTCCGGGACTACTAGTTACAATGAGCAGTTCTTC
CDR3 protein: CASSSGTTSYNEQFF

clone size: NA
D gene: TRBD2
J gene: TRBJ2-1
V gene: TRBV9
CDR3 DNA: TGTGCCAGCAGCGCTAGCGGGAGCGTTGGCAATGAGCAGTTCTTC
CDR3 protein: CASSASGSVGNEQFF

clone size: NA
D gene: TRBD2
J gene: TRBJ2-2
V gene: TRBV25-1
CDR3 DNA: TGTGCCAGCAGTTTAGCGGGAGGGCCTTCCGGGGAGCTGTTTTTT
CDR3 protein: CASSLAGGPSGELFF

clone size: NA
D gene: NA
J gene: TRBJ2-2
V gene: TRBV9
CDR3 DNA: TGTGCCAGCAGCGTAGGGAGCCAGCCCACCGGGGAGCTGTTTTTT
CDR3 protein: CASSVGSQPTGELFF

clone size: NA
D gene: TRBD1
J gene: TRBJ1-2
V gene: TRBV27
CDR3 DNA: TGTGCCAGCAGAAACCCGGGACAGGGGATGGAAGGCTACACCTTC
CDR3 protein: CASRNPGQGMEGYTF

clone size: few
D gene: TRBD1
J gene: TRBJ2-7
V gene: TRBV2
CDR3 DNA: TGTGCCAGCGATAGGGGGCCAAGTCCCTACGAGCAGTACTTC
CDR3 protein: CASDRGPSPYEQYF

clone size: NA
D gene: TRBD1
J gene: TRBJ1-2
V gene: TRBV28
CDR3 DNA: TGTGCCAGCAAACGGACAGGGGGCGACTATGGCTACACCTTC
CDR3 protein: CASKRTGGDYGYTF

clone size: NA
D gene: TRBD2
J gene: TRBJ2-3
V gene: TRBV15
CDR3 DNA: TGTGCCACCAGCACACCCCTGCAACTAGCGGGAGATACGCAGTATTTT
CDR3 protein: CATSTPLQLAGDTQYF

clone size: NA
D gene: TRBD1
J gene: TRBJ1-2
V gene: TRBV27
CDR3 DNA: TGTGCCAGCAGTTCCACAGGGGAGGGCTACACCTTC
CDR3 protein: CASSSTGEGYTF

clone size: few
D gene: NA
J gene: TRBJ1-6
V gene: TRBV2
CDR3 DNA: TGTGCCAGCGTCCCGGGGGTCGCCTCACCCCTCCACTTT
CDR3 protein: CASVPGVASPLHF

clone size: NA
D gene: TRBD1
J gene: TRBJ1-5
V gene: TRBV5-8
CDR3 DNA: TGTGCCAGCAGCTTGCGGGACAGGGGGTGGAATCAGCCCCAGCATTTT
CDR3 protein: CASSLRDRGWNQPQHF

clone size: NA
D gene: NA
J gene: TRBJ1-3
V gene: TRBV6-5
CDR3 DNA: TGTGCCAGCAGGGGAGCAGGGAGGTCCGGAAACACCATATATTTT
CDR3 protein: CASRGAGRSGNTIYF

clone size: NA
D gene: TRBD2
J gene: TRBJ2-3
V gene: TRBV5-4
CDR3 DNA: TGTGCCAGCAGGACGGCGGGAGGGCCGACAGATACGCAGTATTTT
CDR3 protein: CASRTAGGPTDTQYF

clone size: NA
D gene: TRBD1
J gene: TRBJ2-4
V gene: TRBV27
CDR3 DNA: TGTGCCACCCTGGGACAGGAAAACAACATTCAGTACTTC
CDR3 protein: CATLGQENNIQYF